A selection of T cell receptor beta chains follows, all from one sample in a study of blood T cells in healthy people across ages. TCRdb re-derived calls from the 5' RACE reads in MiXCR, one entry per CDR3 protein. The sample lists roughly 680,000 distinct CDR3 sequences; 45% to 50% were seen once. The specimen sequenced was blood. Receptor source: a woman in her sixties or seventies in good health. Both conserved end residues are part of each CDR3. The D gene is left open where the match is weak. Clone size, where shown, is once, few, many, or a class for clones that have expanded.

TRBJ2-3,TRBD2,NA,TRBV27,TGTGCCAGCAGTCTAGCGGCCAGCGTTGACACGCAGTATTTT,CASSLAASVDTQYF
TRBJ2-2,TRBD1,NA,TRBV4-3,TGCGCCAGCAGCGCCAGCAGGGGGCAAGGCACCGGGGAGCTGTTTTTT,CASSASRGQGTGELFF
TRBJ2-7,NA,few,TRBV25-1,TGTGCCAGCAGTGAAATTTACGAGCAGTACTTC,CASSEIYEQYF
TRBJ2-7,TRBD2,NA,TRBV5-1,TGCGCCAGCAGCTTGGAGGCTAGCGGGAGTAGAGGCGAGCAGTACTTC,CASSLEASGSRGEQYF
TRBJ2-7,TRBD2,NA,TRBV10-2,TGCGCCAGCAGTCTGACTAGCGAATACAATGAGCAGTACTTC,CASSLTSEYNEQYF
TRBJ2-5,TRBD2,once,TRBV29-1,TGCAGCGCCACTAGCGGGAGCCACAATGAGCAGTACTTC,CSATSGSHNEQYF
TRBJ2-5,TRBD2,NA,TRBV4-2,TGTGCCAGCAGCCAAGATGGGGGGGGACAAGAGACCCAGTACTTC,CASSQDGGGQETQYF
TRBJ2-5,NA,NA,TRBV6-2/TRBV6-3,TGTGCCAGCAGCCTGGCGTGGGGGAATGAGCAGTACTTC,CASSLAWGNEQYF
TRBJ2-7,NA,NA,TRBV25-1,TGTGCCAGCAGTGAATCCACCCCGGACCTCCTTACCTACGAGCAGTACTTC,CASSESTPDLLTYEQYF
TRBJ2-1,NA,NA,TRBV19,TGTGCCAGTAGTATGGGACGAGAGCAGTTCTTC,CASSMGREQFF
TRBJ2-1,TRBD2,once,TRBV10-3,TGTGCCACCTTCGGACTAGCGAGACATGAGCAGTTCTTC,CATFGLARHEQFF
TRBJ1-2,TRBD1,few,TRBV20-1,TGCAGTGCTAGAGACCCTACAGGGGCGGGTTATGGCTACACCTTC,CSARDPTGAGYGYTF
TRBJ2-5,NA,NA,TRBV3-1,TGTGCCAGCAGCAATAGGGGCTCGGGAGAGACCCAGTACTTC,CASSNRGSGETQYF
TRBJ1-3,TRBD1,NA,TRBV29-1,TGCAGCGGCGGGAGGGACAGGGGGCCTGGAAACACCATATATTTT,CSGGRDRGPGNTIYF
TRBJ2-5,TRBD2,NA,TRBV20-1,TGCAGTGCTAGAGATCAGGGACTAGCGTCGGAGACCCAGTACTTC,CSARDQGLASETQYF
TRBJ2-7,NA,NA,TRBV20-1,TGCAGTGCGGTGAATGGCGCCAGGAGAGCCTACGAGCAGTACTTC,CSAVNGARRAYEQYF
TRBJ1-1,NA,once,TRBV7-3,TGTGCCAGCAGCCTACAGGGAAGCGGGTACACTGAAGCTTTCTTT,CASSLQGSGYTEAFF
TRBJ2-5,NA,NA,TRBV27,TGTGCCAGCAGTTTAGAGGGATTATCCTACGTGCAGTACTTC,CASSLEGLSYVQYF
TRBJ2-7,TRBD2,NA,TRBV27,TGTGCCAGCACCCCAAGACTAGCGGGCGAGCAGTACTTC,CASTPRLAGEQYF
TRBJ2-3,TRBD1,NA,TRBV5-1,TGCGCCAGCAGCCCGACAGGGGTGTTAGATACGCAGTATTTT,CASSPTGVLDTQYF
TRBJ2-5,NA,NA,TRBV20-1,TGCAGTGCTAGAGCTGGCGGAATGCAAGAGACCCAGTACTTC,CSARAGGMQETQYF
TRBJ2-4,NA,NA,TRBV2,TGTGCCAGCAGCGGAACGTGGGAGCAGTACTTC,CASSGTWEQYF
TRBJ2-3,NA,NA,TRBV3-1,TGTGCCAGCAGTTCATACTCTAGCCGTGAAGCCACAGATACGCAGTATTTT,CASSSYSSREATDTQYF
TRBJ2-4,NA,NA,TRBV5-1,TGCGCCAGCAGGTCTGGGTTGACTGGCTCGGGTGACATTCAGTACTTC,CASRSGLTGSGDIQYF
TRBJ2-7,TRBD2,NA,TRBV5-6,TGTGCCAGCAGCTTCTCTAGCGGGGCACAGTACTTC,CASSFSSGAQYF
TRBJ2-7,TRBD1,few,TRBV4-2,TGTGCCAGCCGGATTCAGGGACAGGGACCCTACGAGCAGTACTTC,CASRIQGQGPYEQYF
TRBJ2-1,TRBD2,few,TRBV7-3,TGTGCCAGCAGCTTAACTATTCCGCGTCGGGGGGGCCGGGGCAATGAGCAGTTCTTC,CASSLTIPRRGGRGNEQFF
TRBJ2-3,NA,few,TRBV12-3/TRBV12-4,TGTGCCAGCAGAGCTAGTTCGGCCCCAGATACGCAGTATTTT,CASRASSAPDTQYF
TRBJ2-1,TRBD2,NA,TRBV12-3/TRBV12-4,TGTGCCAGCAGTTTACGCGGGAGGCGGAACAATGAGCAGTTCTTC,CASSLRGRRNNEQFF
TRBJ2-2,NA,NA,TRBV5-6,TGTGCCAGCAGCTTGGTCCGCACCGGGGAGCTGTTTTTT,CASSLVRTGELFF
TRBJ2-7,NA,few,TRBV29-1,TGCAGCGTCCCCACACGGAGCGGCGAGCAGTACTTC,CSVPTRSGEQYF
TRBJ2-1,NA,NA,TRBV5-4,TGTGCCAGCAGCACCACTAGGGGAACCTACAATGAGCAGTTCTTC,CASSTTRGTYNEQFF
TRBJ1-6,NA,NA,TRBV7-9,TGTGCCAGCAGCTTCGTGGGGGACGCTTCACCCCTCCACTTT,CASSFVGDASPLHF
TRBJ2-5,NA,few,TRBV24-1,TGTGCCACCAGTGATTTTGGGGGGGCGTCAGATGAGACCCAGTACTTC,CATSDFGGASDETQYF
TRBJ1-3,NA,NA,TRBV6-6,TGTGCCAGCAGTTACGACGGACTCAGCTCTGGAAACACCATATATTTT,CASSYDGLSSGNTIYF
TRBJ2-7,NA,NA,TRBV29-1,TGCAGCGTACTCATCGACAGCGGATCCTACGAGCAGTACTTC,CSVLIDSGSYEQYF
TRBJ2-3,TRBD2,NA,TRBV20-1,TGCAGTGCTAGAGATCGTCGTAGCGGGAGGGGCACAGATACGCAGTATTTT,CSARDRRSGRGTDTQYF
TRBJ1-1,NA,NA,TRBV7-2,TGTGCCAGCAGCTTTGCCGGTTTTTCGACTGAAGCTTTCTTT,CASSFAGFSTEAFF
TRBJ1-2,NA,few,TRBV18,TGTGCCAGCTCACCACCAGAGAACTATGGCTACACCTTC,CASSPPENYGYTF
TRBJ2-3,NA,once,TRBV20-1,TGCAGTGCAACCTCCCGGACGGCTCCCAGCACAGATACGCAGTATTTT,CSATSRTAPSTDTQYF
TRBJ1-1,TRBD1,NA,TRBV20-1,TGCAGTGCCACAACACACAGGGGGCGAGGAGGGAACACTGAAGCTTTCTTT,CSATTHRGRGGNTEAFF
TRBJ2-2,NA,few,TRBV28,TGTGCCAGCAAAACCGGGACACTTCTCGCCGGGGAGCTGTTTTTT,CASKTGTLLAGELFF